This T cell receptor beta chain derives from a study of T cell changes during pregnancy in multiple sclerosis. Libraries were prepared by immunoSEQ multiplex PCR; TCRdb keeps only in-frame clonotypes and omits some of them. The sample consists of about 40,000 clones, about 91% of them appearing once. Germline lookup yields CDR1 MNHNY and CDR2 SVGAGI (reference sequence). The CDR3 is 13 amino acids. V gave up 8 bases and J gave up 11 bases, with 21 bases separating them. V is TRBV6-6 and J is TRBJ1-2; D call uncertain. This sample comprised CD4+ T cells from peripheral blood mononuclear cells, obtained before pregnancy. This sequence originates from a female donor with multiple sclerosis, enrolled in a pregnancy study. CDR3 in amino acids: CASRGRTEGPYTF. For the CDR3, the DNA is TGTGCCAGCCGAGGAAGGACCGAGGGTCCTTACACCTTC.